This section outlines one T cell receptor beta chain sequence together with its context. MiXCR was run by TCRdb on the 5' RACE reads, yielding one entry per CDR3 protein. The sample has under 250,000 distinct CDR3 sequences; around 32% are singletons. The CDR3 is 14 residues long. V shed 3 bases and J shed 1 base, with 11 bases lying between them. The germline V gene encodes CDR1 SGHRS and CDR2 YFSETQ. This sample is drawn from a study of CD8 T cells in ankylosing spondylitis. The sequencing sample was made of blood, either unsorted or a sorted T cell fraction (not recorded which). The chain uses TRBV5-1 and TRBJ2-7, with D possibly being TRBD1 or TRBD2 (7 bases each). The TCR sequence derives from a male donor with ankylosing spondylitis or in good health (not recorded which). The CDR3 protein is CASSWGGQSYEQYF. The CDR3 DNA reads TGCGCCAGCAGCTGGGGGGGACAGTCCTACGAGCAGTACTTC.